The clone carrying this T cell receptor beta chain has at least ten counts. The target antigen is unknown. This entry comes from a study of early T cells in non-severe SARS-CoV-2 infection. As for the study in general: RNA in bulk from unsorted whole blood was sequenced, and chains were unpaired.

In the library, individual cDNA molecules carried attached unique molecular identifiers. Each CDR3 protein gets one entry after TCRdb re-called the 5' RACE reads with MiXCR. The sample includes 35,000 to 45,000 distinct CDR3 sequences, about 5.9% seen only once; the top ten take around 8%. Study findings and constraints: There was a bias toward anti-spike CD8 responses in VDJdb matching, which missed private and CD4 specificities.

This receptor was taken from an adult who was a healthcare worker with PCR-confirmed SARS-CoV-2 infection or an uninfected control (not recorded which). Sequences were derived from whole blood, sampled at baseline.

The CDR3 protein is CASSLDSRTYEQYF. CDR3 bases: TGTGCCAGCAGCTTGGACAGTAGAACCTACGAGCAGTACTTC. The chain employs TRBV7-6 and TRBJ2-7, with a possible D match to TRBD1 (6 bases). The CDR3 totals 14 residues. Trimming shortened V by 3 bases and J by 2 bases, and 11 bases separated the two germline ends. Per the germline V gene, CDR1 is SGHVS and CDR2 is FNYEAQ.